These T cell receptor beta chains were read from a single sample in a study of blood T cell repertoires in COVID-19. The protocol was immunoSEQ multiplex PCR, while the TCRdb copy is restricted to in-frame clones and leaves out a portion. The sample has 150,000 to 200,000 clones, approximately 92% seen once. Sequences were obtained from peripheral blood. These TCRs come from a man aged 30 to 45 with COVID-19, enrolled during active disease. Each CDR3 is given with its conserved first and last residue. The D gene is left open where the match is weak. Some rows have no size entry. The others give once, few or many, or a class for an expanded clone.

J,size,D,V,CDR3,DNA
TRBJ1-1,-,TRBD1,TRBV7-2,CASSLWIGTGGAMNTEAFF,TGTGCCAGCAGCTTATGGATCGGGACAGGGGGCGCGATGAACACTGAAGCTTTCTTT
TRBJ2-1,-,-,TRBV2,CASDTGNEQFF,TGTGCCAGCGACACAGGAAATGAGCAGTTCTTC
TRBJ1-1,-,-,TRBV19,CASNQDRSNTEAFF,TGTGCCAGTAACCAAGACAGGTCTAACACTGAAGCTTTCTTT
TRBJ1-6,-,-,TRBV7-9,CASSHRDNRNNSPLHF,TGTGCCAGCAGCCACCGGGACAATCGGAATAATTCACCCCTCCACTTT
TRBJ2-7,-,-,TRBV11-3,CASSIRQSYEQYF,TGTGCCAGCAGCATAAGACAGTCCTACGAGCAGTACTTC
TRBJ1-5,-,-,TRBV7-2,CASSLAPDQPQHF,TGTGCCAGCAGCTTAGCTCCGGATCAGCCCCAGCATTTT
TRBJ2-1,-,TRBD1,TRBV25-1,CASSEGTGGYNEQFF,TGTGCCAGCAGTGAAGGGACAGGGGGCTACAATGAGCAGTTCTTC
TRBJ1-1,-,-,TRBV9,CASSVGAGIEAFF,TGTGCCAGCAGCGTAGGTGCAGGGATTGAAGCTTTCTTT
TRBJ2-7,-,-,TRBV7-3,CASSPSGASTGEQYF,TGTGCCAGCAGCCCCTCAGGGGCGAGCACCGGGGAGCAGTACTTC
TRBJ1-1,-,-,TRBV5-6,CASSFTIGGGNTEAFF,TGTGCCAGCAGCTTTACGATAGGAGGTGGGAACACTGAAGCTTTCTTT
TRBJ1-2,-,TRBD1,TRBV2,CASRDPQGTGGYTF,TGTGCCAGCAGGGACCCACAGGGGACGGGTGGCTACACCTTC
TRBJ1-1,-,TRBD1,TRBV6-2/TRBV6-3,CASSYYFPGTAENTEAFF,TGTGCCAGCAGTTACTATTTTCCCGGGACAGCGGAGAACACTGAAGCTTTCTTT
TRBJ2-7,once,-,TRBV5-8,CASSHDFSRGEQYF,TGTGCCAGCAGTCATGACTTCTCTCGGGGGGAGCAGTACTTC
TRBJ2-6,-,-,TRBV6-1,CASSDTGDSTSGANVLTF,TGTGCCAGCAGTGACACAGGGGACTCCACATCTGGGGCCAACGTCCTGACTTTC
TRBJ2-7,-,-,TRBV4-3,CASSQGGATYEQYF,TGCGCCAGCAGCCAAGGTGGGGCCACCTACGAGCAGTACTTC
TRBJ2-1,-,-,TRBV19,CASSTTDGSSYNEQFF,TGTGCCAGTAGTACGACCGACGGGAGCTCCTACAATGAGCAGTTCTTC
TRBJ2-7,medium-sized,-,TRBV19,CASSMRTDSYEQYF,TGTGCCAGTAGTATGAGGACAGACTCCTACGAGCAGTACTTC
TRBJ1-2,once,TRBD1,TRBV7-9,CASRKSVQGDYGYTF,TGTGCCAGCAGGAAGAGCGTACAGGGGGACTATGGCTACACCTTC
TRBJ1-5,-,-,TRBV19,CASSSRLRSNQPQHF,TGTGCCAGTAGTTCCAGGCTTCGTAGCAATCAGCCCCAGCATTTT
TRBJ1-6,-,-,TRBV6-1,CASSEPGYGSPLHF,TGTGCCAGCAGTGAACCAGGGTACGGCTCACCCCTCCACTTT